These 12 T cell receptor beta chains came from one sample sequenced in a study of CD8 T cells in ankylosing spondylitis. In TCRdb, the 5' RACE reads were re-called with MiXCR into one record per CDR3 protein. The table includes 200,000 or so distinct CDR3 sequences, roughly 13% detected once. Sequenced material: blood, either unsorted or a sorted T cell fraction (not recorded which). Receptor source: a female donor with ankylosing spondylitis or in good health (not recorded which).

This clonotype was observed many times. This chain links TRBV6-6 with TRBJ2-7, with 7 bases aligning to TRBD2. This CDR3 has 12 amino acids. Germline V gene lookup returns CDR1 MNHNY and CDR2 SVGAGI (reference sequence). Trimming cost V 10 bases and J 2 bases; bases outside gene matches: 5. In DNA, the CDR3 is TGTGCCACCCGCGGGGGAACCTACGAGCAGTACTTC. Protein: CATRGGTYEQYF.

This clonotype was counted between two and nine times. The J gene is TRBJ1-1, the V gene TRBV19, with TRBD1 matching 9 bases. This CDR3 contains 14 residues. Trimming removed 6 bases from V and 1 base from J; junction bases left unmatched: 3. Germline CDR1 LNHDA, CDR2 SQIVND (reference sequence). The CDR3 here is CASRGQGPNTEAFF. Here the CDR3 DNA reads TGTGCCAGTAGGGGACAGGGACCGAACACTGAAGCTTTCTTT.

Many counts were recorded for this clonotype. V and J are TRBV4-3 and TRBJ1-5, with D possibly matching TRBD1 (5 bases). Trimming removed 0 bases from V and 5 bases from J, with 14 bases in between. The CDR3 runs 16 residues. Germline-derived CDR1 and CDR2 are LGHNA and YSLEER. The CDR3 DNA reads TGCGCCAGCAGCCAAGATGCCGGGGGTAGGGATCAGCCCCAGCATTTT. It translates to CASSQDAGGRDQPQHF.

This clonotype was recorded many times. The V call is TRBV7-2, the J call TRBJ2-7; D may be TRBD2 (6 bases). Deletions cut 1 base from V and 4 bases from J, with 14 bases between. The germline V gene has CDR1 SGHTA and CDR2 FQGNSA. This CDR3 region has 15 residues. The CDR3 nucleotides are TGTGCCAGCAGCTTAGGTGGAGGGGTGGGATACGAGCAGTACTTC. It specifies CASSLGGGVGYEQYF.

CDR3 sequence: CSGAGDKYEQYF. CDR3 coding DNA: TGCAGTGGGGCAGGGGATAAATACGAGCAGTACTTC. The chain employs TRBV20-1 and TRBJ2-7, with D perhaps matching TRBD1 (6 bases). CDR1 and CDR2 (germline): DFQATT, SNEGSKA (reference sequence). Trimming took 7 bases from V and 4 from J, leaving 14 bases between them. The CDR3 consists of 12 residues.

V and J are TRBV30 and TRBJ2-1; D remains ambiguous. Germline assignment: CDR1 GTSNPN and CDR2 SVGIG (reference sequence). CDR3 size: 15 residues. The ends were cut back, 2 bases at V and 9 bases at J, with 20 bases in the middle. DNA for the CDR3: TGTGCCTGGAGTCGTTTTGGCGCACCCAAGGGTGAGCAGTTCTTC. Translation: CAWSRFGAPKGEQFF.

This clonotype has ten or more counts. V and J are TRBV5-1 and TRBJ2-1, with 10 bases aligning to TRBD2. In germline, CDR1 is SGHRS, CDR2 YFSETQ. Trimming removed 4 bases from V and 4 bases from J; junction bases left unmatched: 8. This CDR3 is built from 16 residues. The CDR3: CASSVITSGDYNEQFF. The CDR3, as DNA: TGCGCCAGCAGCGTGATTACTAGCGGGGATTACAATGAGCAGTTCTTC.

There are many counts of this clonotype. The V call is TRBV29-1, the J call TRBJ2-7; 8 bases map to TRBD1. Germline V gene sequence: CDR1 SQVTM, CDR2 ANQGSEA. V was pared by 7 bases and J by 4 bases, with 6 bases of the junction left unmatched. The CDR3 extends over 12 amino acids. In DNA form, the CDR3 reads TGCAGCGCCGGACAGGGAAAATACGAGCAGTACTTC. Translating it yields CSAGQGKYEQYF.

A word on this clonotype: A read error may explain this, as a much larger clone is one base away. This CDR3 is missing its conserved last phenylalanine or tryptophan, likely due to a read error. This rearrangement joins TRBV3-1 to TRBJ1-1; perhaps TRBD1 as D (6 bases). V dropped 4 bases and J dropped 4 bases, with 10 bases sitting between them. Looked up from germline, CDR1 is LGHDT and CDR2 is YNNKEL (reference sequence). The CDR3 spans 13 residues. The CDR3 DNA follows: TGTGCCAGCAGCCGACAGGAGATCACTGAAGCTTTCGTT. Residues: CASSRQEITEAFV.

The J gene is TRBJ2-5, the V gene TRBV29-1; 15 bases align to TRBD2. CDR1 is SQVTM, CDR2 ANQGSEA, per germline. The CDR3 length is 15 residues. J lost 4 bases, V lost 6 bases, and 6 bases had no gene match. CDR3 sequence reads: CSVSGLAGGGETQYF. CDR3 nucleotides: TGCAGCGTGAGTGGACTAGCGGGAGGGGGAGAGACCCAGTACTTC.

This clonotype showed up many times. The CDR3 spells CASRGGWPISGNTIYF. In DNA, the CDR3 is TGTGCCAGCCGAGGAGGGTGGCCGATCTCTGGAAACACCATATATTTT. The chain uses TRBV12-3 or TRBV12-4 and TRBJ1-3; D gene ambiguous. V was trimmed by 8 bases and J by 0 bases, leaving 17 bases between them. The CDR3 runs 16 residues.

V and J are TRBV7-8 and TRBJ2-7; 7 nucleotides align to TRBD1. V shed 1 base, J shed 3 bases, and the junction held 9 bases outside the gene matches. The CDR3 loop spans 16 amino acids. CDR1 is SGHVS and CDR2 is FQNEAQ in the germline V gene. The CDR3 nucleotides read TGTGCCAGCAGCTTAGATCGGCCGGGACAGAACTACGAGCAGTACTTC. It translates to CASSLDRPGQNYEQYF.